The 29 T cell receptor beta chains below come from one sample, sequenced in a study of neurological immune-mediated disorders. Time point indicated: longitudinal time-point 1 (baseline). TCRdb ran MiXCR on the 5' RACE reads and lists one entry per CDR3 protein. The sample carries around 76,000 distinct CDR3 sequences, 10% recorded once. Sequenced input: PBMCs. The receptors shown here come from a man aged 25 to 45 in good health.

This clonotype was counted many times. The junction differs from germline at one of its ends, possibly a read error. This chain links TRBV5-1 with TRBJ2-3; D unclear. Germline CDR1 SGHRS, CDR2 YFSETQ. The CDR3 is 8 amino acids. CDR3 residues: CASSKDRF. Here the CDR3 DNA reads TGCGCCAGCAGCAAGGACCGTTTT.

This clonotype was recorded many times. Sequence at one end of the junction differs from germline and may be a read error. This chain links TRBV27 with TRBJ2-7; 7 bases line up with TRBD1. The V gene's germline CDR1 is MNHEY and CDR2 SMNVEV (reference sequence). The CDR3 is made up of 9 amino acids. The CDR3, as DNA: TGTGCCAGCAGTTCCCAGGGGGACTTC. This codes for CASSSQGDF.

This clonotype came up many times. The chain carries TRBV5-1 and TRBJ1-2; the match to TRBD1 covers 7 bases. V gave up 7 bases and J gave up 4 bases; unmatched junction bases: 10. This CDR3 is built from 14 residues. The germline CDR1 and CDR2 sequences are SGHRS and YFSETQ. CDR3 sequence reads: CASPPGTEGYGYTF. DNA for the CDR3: TGCGCCAGCCCGCCCGGGACAGAAGGCTATGGCTACACCTTC.

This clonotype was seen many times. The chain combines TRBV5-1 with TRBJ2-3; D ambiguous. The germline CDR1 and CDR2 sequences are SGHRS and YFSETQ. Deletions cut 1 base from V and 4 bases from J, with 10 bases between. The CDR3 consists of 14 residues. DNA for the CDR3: TGCGCCAGCAGCTTGTGGGCTAAACCAGATACGCAGTATTTT. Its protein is CASSLWAKPDTQYF.

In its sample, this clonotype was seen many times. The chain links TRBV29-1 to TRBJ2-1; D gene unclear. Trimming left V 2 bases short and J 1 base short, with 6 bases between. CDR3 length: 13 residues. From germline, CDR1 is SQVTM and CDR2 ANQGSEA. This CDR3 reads CSVEQRSYNEQFF. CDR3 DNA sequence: TGCAGCGTTGAACAGCGATCCTACAATGAGCAGTTCTTC.

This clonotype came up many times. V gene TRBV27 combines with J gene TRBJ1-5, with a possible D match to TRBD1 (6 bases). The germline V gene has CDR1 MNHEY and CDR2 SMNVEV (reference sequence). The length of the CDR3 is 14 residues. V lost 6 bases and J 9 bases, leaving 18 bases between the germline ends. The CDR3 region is CASSPGQWGGPQHF. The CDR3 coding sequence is TGTGCCAGCAGCCCCGGACAGTGGGGAGGGCCCCAGCATTTT.

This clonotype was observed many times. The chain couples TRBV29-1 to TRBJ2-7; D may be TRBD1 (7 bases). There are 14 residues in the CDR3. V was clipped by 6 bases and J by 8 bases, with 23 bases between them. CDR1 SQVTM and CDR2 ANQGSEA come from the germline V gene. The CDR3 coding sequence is TGCAGCGTGGAAAGGCGGGACAGAGCTACGAAGCAGTACTTC. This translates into CSVERRDRATKQYF.

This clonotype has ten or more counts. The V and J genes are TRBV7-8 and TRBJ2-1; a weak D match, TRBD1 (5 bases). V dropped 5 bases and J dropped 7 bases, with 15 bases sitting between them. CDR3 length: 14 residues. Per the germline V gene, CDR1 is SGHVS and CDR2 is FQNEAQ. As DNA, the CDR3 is TGTGCCAGCAGCCCCCGGGCAGGGTTGAATGAGCAGTTCTTC. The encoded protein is CASSPRAGLNEQFF.

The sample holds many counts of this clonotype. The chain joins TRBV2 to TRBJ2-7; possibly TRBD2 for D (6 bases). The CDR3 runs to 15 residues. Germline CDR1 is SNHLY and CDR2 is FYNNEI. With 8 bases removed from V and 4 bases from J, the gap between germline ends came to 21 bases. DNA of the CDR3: TGTGCCAGCCCCCGCGGGGTCGGGAGATCTTACGAGCAGTACTTC. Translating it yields CASPRGVGRSYEQYF.

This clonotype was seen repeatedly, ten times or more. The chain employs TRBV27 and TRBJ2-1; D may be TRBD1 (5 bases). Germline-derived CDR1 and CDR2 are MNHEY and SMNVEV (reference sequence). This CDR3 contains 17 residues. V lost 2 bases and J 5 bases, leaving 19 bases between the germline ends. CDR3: CASSLGAGKGTNNEQFF. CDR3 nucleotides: TGTGCCAGCAGTTTAGGGGCAGGGAAGGGAACTAACAATGAGCAGTTCTTC.

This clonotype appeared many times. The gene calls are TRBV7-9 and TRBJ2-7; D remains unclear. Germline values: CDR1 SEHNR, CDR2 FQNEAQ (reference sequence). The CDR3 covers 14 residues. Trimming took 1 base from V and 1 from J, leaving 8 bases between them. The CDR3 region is CASSLGGRSYEQYF. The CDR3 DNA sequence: TGTGCCAGCAGCTTAGGAGGACGTTCCTACGAGCAGTACTTC.

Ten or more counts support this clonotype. The CDR3 here is CASSLREGPNEQYF. CDR3 nucleotides: TGTGCCAGCAGTTTACGGGAGGGCCCCAACGAGCAGTACTTC. The chain has TRBV6-2 or TRBV6-3 and TRBJ2-7; the match to TRBD2 covers 8 bases. V gave up 4 bases and J gave up 5 bases; unmatched junction bases: 7. The CDR3 sequence is 14 residues long. Germline CDR1 reads MNHEY; CDR2 reads SVGEGT.

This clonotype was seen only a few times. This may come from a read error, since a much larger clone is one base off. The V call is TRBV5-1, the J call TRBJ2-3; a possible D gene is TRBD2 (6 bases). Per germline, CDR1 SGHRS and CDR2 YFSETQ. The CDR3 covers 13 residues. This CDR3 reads CTSSLEGADTQYF. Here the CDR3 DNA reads TGCACCAGCAGCTTGGAGGGAGCAGATACGCAGTATTTT.

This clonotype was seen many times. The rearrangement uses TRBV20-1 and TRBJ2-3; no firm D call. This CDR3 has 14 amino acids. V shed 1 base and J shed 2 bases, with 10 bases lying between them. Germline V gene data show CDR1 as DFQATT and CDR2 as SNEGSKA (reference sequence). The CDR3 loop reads CSARVDLLTDTQYF. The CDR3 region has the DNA TGCAGTGCTAGAGTGGACCTACTCACAGATACGCAGTATTTT.

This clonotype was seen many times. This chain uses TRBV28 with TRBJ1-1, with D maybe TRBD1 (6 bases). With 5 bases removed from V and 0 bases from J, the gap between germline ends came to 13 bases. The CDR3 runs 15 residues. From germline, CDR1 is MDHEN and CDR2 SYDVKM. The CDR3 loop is CASSQRTDLNTEAFF. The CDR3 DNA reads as TGTGCCAGCAGTCAGCGGACAGACTTGAACACTGAAGCTTTCTTT. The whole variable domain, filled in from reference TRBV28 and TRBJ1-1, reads DVKVTQSSRYLVKRTGEKVFLECVQDMDHENMFWYRQDPGLGLRLIYFSYDVKMKEKGDIPEGYSVSREKKERFSLILESASTNQTSMYLCASSQRTDLNTEAFFGQGTRLTVV.

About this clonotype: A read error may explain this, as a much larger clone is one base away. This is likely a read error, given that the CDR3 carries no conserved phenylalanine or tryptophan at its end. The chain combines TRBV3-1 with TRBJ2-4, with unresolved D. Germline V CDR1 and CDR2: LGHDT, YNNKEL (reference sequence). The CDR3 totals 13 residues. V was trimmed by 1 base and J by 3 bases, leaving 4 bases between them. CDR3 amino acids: CASSQASKNIQYL. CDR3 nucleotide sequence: TGTGCCAGCAGCCAAGCCAGCAAAAACATTCAGTACCTC.

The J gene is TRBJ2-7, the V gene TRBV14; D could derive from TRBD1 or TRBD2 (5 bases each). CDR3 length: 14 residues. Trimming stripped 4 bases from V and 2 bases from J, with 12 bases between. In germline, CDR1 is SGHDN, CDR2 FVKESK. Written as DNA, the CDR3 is TGTGCCAGCAGCCGTTGGGGGAGCGCCTACGAGCAGTACTTC. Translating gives CASSRWGSAYEQYF.

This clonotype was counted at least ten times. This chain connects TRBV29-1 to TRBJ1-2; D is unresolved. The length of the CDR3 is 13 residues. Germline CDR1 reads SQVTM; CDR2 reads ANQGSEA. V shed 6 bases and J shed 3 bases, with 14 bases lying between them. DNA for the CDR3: TGCAGCGTGGTCCGGGCCGAAGACTATGGCTACACCTTC. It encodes CSVVRAEDYGYTF.

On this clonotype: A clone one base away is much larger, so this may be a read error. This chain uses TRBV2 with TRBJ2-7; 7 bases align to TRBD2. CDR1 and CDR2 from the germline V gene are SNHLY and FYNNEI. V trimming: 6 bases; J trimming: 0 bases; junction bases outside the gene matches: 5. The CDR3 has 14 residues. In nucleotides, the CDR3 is TGTGCCAGCAGGTCGGGGGAGGGCTCCTACGAGCAGTACTTC. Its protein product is CASRSGEGSYEQYF.

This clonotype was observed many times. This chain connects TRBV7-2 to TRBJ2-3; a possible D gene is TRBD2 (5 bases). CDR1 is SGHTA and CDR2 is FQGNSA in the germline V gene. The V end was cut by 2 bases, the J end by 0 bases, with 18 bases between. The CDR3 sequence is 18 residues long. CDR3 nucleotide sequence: TGTGCCAGCAGCTTAACACCGGGTCAGCGGACTAGCACAGATACGCAGTATTTT. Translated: CASSLTPGQRTSTDTQYF. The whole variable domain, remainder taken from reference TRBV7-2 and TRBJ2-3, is GAGVSQSPSNKVTEKGKDVELRCDPISGHTALYWYRQSLGQGLEFLIYFQGNSAPDKSGLPSDRFSAERTGGSVSTLTIQRTQQEDSAVYLCASSLTPGQRTSTDTQYFGPGTRLTVL.

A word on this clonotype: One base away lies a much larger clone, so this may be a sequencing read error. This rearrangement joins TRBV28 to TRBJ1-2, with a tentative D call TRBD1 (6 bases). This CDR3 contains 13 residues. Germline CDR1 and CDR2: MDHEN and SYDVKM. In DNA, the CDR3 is TGTTCCAGCATCTCACAGGGTCGGCTTGGCTACACCTTC. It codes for CSSISQGRLGYTF.

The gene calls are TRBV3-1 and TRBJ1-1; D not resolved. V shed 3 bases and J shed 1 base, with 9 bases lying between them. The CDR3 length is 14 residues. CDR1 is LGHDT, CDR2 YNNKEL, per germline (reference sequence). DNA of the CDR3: TGTGCCAGCAGCCACGGTCCAGCGAACACTGAAGCTTTCTTT. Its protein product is CASSHGPANTEAFF.

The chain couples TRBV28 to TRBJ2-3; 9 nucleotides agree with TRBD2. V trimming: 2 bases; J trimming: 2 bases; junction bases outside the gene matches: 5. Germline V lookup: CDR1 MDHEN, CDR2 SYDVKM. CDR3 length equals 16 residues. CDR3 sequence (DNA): TGTGCCAGCAGTTTAACAGCGGGAGGTTCCACAGATACGCAGTATTTT. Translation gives CASSLTAGGSTDTQYF.

The CDR3 nucleotides read TGTGCCAGTAGTACGCCTTCCTCGACAGGGACCTACGAGCAGTACTTC. It yields the protein CASSTPSSTGTYEQYF. This chain connects TRBV19 to TRBJ2-7, with 7 nucleotides matching TRBD1. The germline gives CDR1 LNHDA, CDR2 SQIVND (reference sequence). This CDR3 is 16 amino acids long. V lost 4 bases to trimming and J lost 2 bases; unmatched junction nucleotides: 11.

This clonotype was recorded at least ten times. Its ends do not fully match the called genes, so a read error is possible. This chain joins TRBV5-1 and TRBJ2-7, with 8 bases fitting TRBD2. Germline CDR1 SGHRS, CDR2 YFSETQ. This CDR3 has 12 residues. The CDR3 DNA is TGTCGTGGCCAGCGGGAGTCCTACGAGCAGTACTTC. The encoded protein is CRGQRESYEQYF.

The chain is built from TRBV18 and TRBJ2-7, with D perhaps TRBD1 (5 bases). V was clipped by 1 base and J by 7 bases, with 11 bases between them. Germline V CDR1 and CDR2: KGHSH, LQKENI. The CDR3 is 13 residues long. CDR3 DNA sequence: TGTGCCAGCTCACCACAAGACAGCCTAGAGCAGTACTTC. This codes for CASSPQDSLEQYF.

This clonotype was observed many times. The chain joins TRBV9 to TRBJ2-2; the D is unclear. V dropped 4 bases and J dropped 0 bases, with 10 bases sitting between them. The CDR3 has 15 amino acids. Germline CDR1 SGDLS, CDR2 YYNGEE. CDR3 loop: CASSPRWANTGELFF. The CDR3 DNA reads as TGTGCCAGCAGCCCCCGATGGGCGAACACCGGGGAGCTGTTTTTT. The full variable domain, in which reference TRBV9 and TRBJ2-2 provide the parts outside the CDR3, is DSGVTQTPKHLITATGQRVTLRCSPRSGDLSVYWYQQSLDQGLQFLIQYYNGEERAKGNILERFSAQQFPDLHSELNLSSLELGDSALYFCASSPRWANTGELFFGEGSRLTVL.

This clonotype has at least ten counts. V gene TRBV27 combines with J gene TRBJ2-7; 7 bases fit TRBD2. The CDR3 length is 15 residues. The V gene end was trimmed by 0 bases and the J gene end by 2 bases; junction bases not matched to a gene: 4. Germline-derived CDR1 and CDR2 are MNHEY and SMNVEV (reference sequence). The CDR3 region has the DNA TGTGCCAGCAGTTTATCCTGGCGGGGGACCTACGAGCAGTACTTC. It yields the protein CASSLSWRGTYEQYF.

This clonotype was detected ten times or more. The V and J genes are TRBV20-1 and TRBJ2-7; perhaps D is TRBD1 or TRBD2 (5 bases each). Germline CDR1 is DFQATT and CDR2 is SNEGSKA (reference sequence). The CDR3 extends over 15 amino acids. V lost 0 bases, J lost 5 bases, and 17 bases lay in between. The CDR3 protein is CSARDPGRIGDEQYF. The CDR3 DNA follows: TGCAGTGCTAGAGACCCGGGACGAATAGGCGACGAGCAGTACTTC.